The present T cell receptor (beta chain) was sequenced within a study of blood T cell repertoires in COVID-19. Study information: Spain, Italy and the United States supplied samples that represented acute and convalescent COVID-19. Sample material is recorded as cDNA or gDNA derived from T cells, B-cell-depleted T cells, or PBMCs.

The CDR3 is made up of 16 amino acids. Germline loops: CDR1 MNHNS, CDR2 SASEGT. Trimming shortened V by 2 bases and J by 1 base, and 15 bases separated the two germline ends. Authors' analysis steps: Scientists estimated how many nucleated cells there were by amplifying reference gene primers. TCRdb's table, derived via immunoSEQ multiplex PCR, lists solely in-frame clones and lacks some. V and J calls and clone size are those listed in that table; D and trimming were worked out from the DNA. The table shows about 250,000 clones, with 65% to 90% occurring only once. The chain has TRBV6-1 and TRBJ2-7; perhaps TRBD1 as D (6 bases). This clonotype was obtained from a man aged 50-59 years with active or convalescent COVID-19. Sequenced material: peripheral blood. CDR3 amino acids: CASSEPTGPSSYEQYF. The CDR3 coding sequence is TGTGCCAGCAGTGAACCGACAGGCCCTTCATCCTACGAGCAGTACTTC.